This TCR beta chain was identified in a study of blood T cell repertoires in COVID-19. Overall study context: Acute-phase and convalescent COVID-19 samples originated in the United States, Italy and Spain.

Across about two dozen US areas, participants ranged in age from 18 to 89 years. Allocation to cohorts depended on clinical history reported by the participants. The table came from immunoSEQ multiplex PCR; TCRdb's copy has only in-frame clones and leaves some out. The sample shows a few hundred thousand clones, approximately 89% of them seen only once. V was pared by 4 bases and J by 0 bases, with 7 bases between. The CDR3 spans 14 residues. Germline values: CDR1 SQVTM, CDR2 ANQGSEA. Sequencing used PBMCs or T cells enriched from blood (not recorded which). This TCR was recovered from a woman between 50 and 59 years old who had been exposed to COVID-19. The V gene is TRBV29-1, the J gene TRBJ1-6; D call uncertain. The CDR3 sequence is CSVADSSYNSPLHF. CDR3 in DNA: TGCAGCGTTGCAGATAGCTCCTATAATTCACCCCTCCACTTT.